This passage covers 14 T cell receptor beta chains from one sample sequenced in a study of blood T cell repertoires in COVID-19. Profiled with immunoSEQ multiplex PCR; TCRdb holds only in-frame clones, not every one. The sample records tens of thousands of clones, more than 70% being singletons. The sequencing input was peripheral blood. All receptors derive from a human donor in a cohort sampled during active COVID-19.

The V call is TRBV4-1, the J call TRBJ1-6; TRBD1 matches 7 bases. This CDR3 comprises 17 residues. Germline values: CDR1 MGHRA, CDR2 YSYEKL. Trimming at V came to 0 bases and at J to 6 bases, leaving 8 bases not matched to a gene. Written as DNA, the CDR3 is TGCGCCAGCAGCCAAGAGGAGACAGGGTTCGGTAATTCACCCCTCCACTTT. Protein: CASSQEETGFGNSPLHF.

The rearrangement joins TRBV9 to TRBJ2-3; TRBD2 matches 10 bases. Trimming took 6 bases from V and 5 from J; bases not matched to a gene: 9. Germline values: CDR1 SGDLS, CDR2 YYNGEE. The CDR3 sequence is 15 residues long. CDR3 sequence: CASTPVAGGLDTQYF. The CDR3 DNA follows: TGTGCCAGCACCCCGGTAGCGGGAGGCCTAGATACGCAGTATTTT.

V usage is TRBV11-2 and J usage is TRBJ1-2; unclear D gene. The V end was cut by 2 bases, the J end by 5 bases, with 15 bases between. The germline V gene has CDR1 SGHAT and CDR2 FQNNGV. This CDR3 region has 15 residues. CDR3 sequence: CASSLSVTVKYGYTF. In nucleotides, the CDR3 is TGTGCCAGCAGCTTATCAGTCACAGTCAAGTATGGCTACACCTTC.

The V and J genes are TRBV20-1 and TRBJ2-5, with a tentative D call TRBD1 (6 bases). Trimming cost V 6 bases and J 6 bases, with 11 bases left between them. The CDR3 runs 11 residues. Germline CDR1 is DFQATT and CDR2 is SNEGSKA (reference sequence). Written as DNA, the CDR3 is TGCAGTGCCAACAGGGCACAGACCCAGTACTTC. Residues: CSANRAQTQYF.

The chain combines TRBV12-3 or TRBV12-4 with TRBJ1-2; perhaps TRBD1 as D (6 bases). The V and J ends lost 5 bases and 5 bases respectively, with 12 bases between them. CDR3 length: 13 residues. CDR3 amino acids: CASSHLDRYGYTF. CDR3 DNA sequence: TGTGCCAGCAGTCATCTGGACAGATATGGCTACACCTTC.

This chain uses TRBV4-1 with TRBJ2-2, with a possible D match to TRBD2 (5 bases). Germline CDR1 MGHRA, CDR2 YSYEKL. CDR3 length equals 14 residues. With 2 bases removed from V and 6 bases from J, the gap between germline ends came to 10 bases. CDR3 sequence (DNA): TGCGCCAGCAGCCAAACGGGGTTTCCCGGGGAGCTGTTTTTT. Its translation: CASSQTGFPGELFF.

This sequence joins TRBV4-3 and TRBJ2-7; 9 bases are a match to TRBD2. CDR1 LGHNA and CDR2 YSLEER come from the germline V gene. Losses at the gene ends were 1 base for V and 3 bases for J; bases not matched to a gene: 4. The CDR3 has 15 residues. CDR3 nucleotide sequence: TGCGCCAGCAGCCAAGCCCAAGCGGGGGGCTACGAGCAGTACTTC. It codes for CASSQAQAGGYEQYF.

The chain employs TRBV12-3 or TRBV12-4 and TRBJ2-5; D is unresolved. This CDR3 is 11 amino acids long. V lost 6 bases, J lost 2 bases, and 4 bases lay in between. Here the CDR3 DNA reads TGTGCCAGCAGCCTGCAAGAGACCCAGTACTTC. Its protein product is CASSLQETQYF.

The genes are TRBV28 and TRBJ1-2; no reliable D call. Germline loops: CDR1 MDHEN, CDR2 SYDVKM. The CDR3 is 14 residues long. With 0 bases removed from V and 0 bases from J, the gap between germline ends came to 5 bases. Written as DNA, the CDR3 is TGTGCCAGCAGTTTATGGGCAGCTAACTATGGCTACACCTTC. Its protein product is CASSLWAANYGYTF.

This clone showed up just a few times. The junction departs from germline at one end; a sequencing error may be responsible. The gene calls are TRBV27 and TRBJ1-1, with 9 bases aligning to TRBD1. Germline CDR1 reads MNHEY; CDR2 reads SMNVEV (reference sequence). This CDR3 has 18 residues. CDR3 residues: CASSRSSGTGYMKTEAFF. The DNA of the CDR3 is TGTGCCAGCAGCCGCTCCTCCGGGACAGGGTATATGAAGACTGAAGCTTTCTTT.

The gene calls are TRBV11-3 and TRBJ2-7; 10 bases match TRBD1. In germline, CDR1 is SGHNT, CDR2 YENEEA. The CDR3 consists of 14 residues. After removal of 5 bases from V and 7 bases from J, the junction contained 8 bases not matched to a gene. Here the CDR3 DNA reads TGTGCCAGCAGCCTGCGACAGGGGGCGCGGGAGCAGTACTTC. It is translated as CASSLRQGAREQYF.

The chain is built from TRBV18 and TRBJ2-2; unclear D gene. V lost 3 bases and J lost 6, with 26 bases in between. The CDR3 spans 19 residues. CDR1 and CDR2 (germline): KGHSH, LQKENI. DNA of the CDR3: TGTGCCAGCTCACCCCTAGTGCGTCGCGCCCGGATGCTCGCCGGGGAGCTGTTTTTT. Residues: CASSPLVRRARMLAGELFF.

The rearrangement joins TRBV20-1 to TRBJ2-3, with TRBD1 identical over 7 bases. After removal of 3 bases from V and 2 bases from J, the junction contained 11 bases not matched to a gene. The germline gives CDR1 DFQATT, CDR2 SNEGSKA (reference sequence). The CDR3 has 16 amino acids. DNA of the CDR3: TGCAGTGCTAGTGTCCGACAGGGATCCACCACAGATACGCAGTATTTT. It translates to CSASVRQGSTTDTQYF.

The chain recombines TRBV4-1 with TRBJ1-2; D may be TRBD1 (5 bases). V was shortened by 0 bases and J by 5 bases, with 16 bases between the two germline ends. The CDR3 spans 16 residues. Germline CDR1 MGHRA, CDR2 YSYEKL. CDR3 region: CASSQDLRTLIYGYTF. The CDR3 bases are TGCGCCAGCAGCCAAGATCTAAGGACACTTATTTATGGCTACACCTTC.